This T cell receptor (beta chain) was recovered during a study of blood T cells in healthy people across ages. Primers used in a second PCR of roughly 6 to 11 cycles were a sample-barcoded 5' primer and a J-beta primer mix. TCRdb reprocessed the 5' RACE reads with MiXCR, giving one entry per CDR3 protein. This sample carries 700,000 to 850,000 distinct CDR3 sequences, about 55% of them seen once, and the ten largest clones take approximately 40%. V lost 8 bases to trimming and J lost 1 base; unmatched junction nucleotides: 9. The length of the CDR3 is 15 residues. The gene calls are TRBV12-3 or TRBV12-4 and TRBJ2-7; 9 bases line up with TRBD2. This TCR was recovered from an elderly man in good health. Sequencing input: blood. The CDR3 reads CASDLRAGGSYEQYF. CDR3 coding DNA: TGTGCCAGCGATTTACGAGCGGGAGGATCCTACGAGCAGTACTTC.